Following are 19 T cell receptor beta chains from one sample sequenced in a study of T cell repertoires in cytomegalovirus infection. TCRdb independently ran MiXCR on the reads; one entry per CDR3 protein. The sample yields hundreds of thousands of distinct CDR3 sequences, over 20% seen once. The sample taken for sequencing was CD8+ T cells from PBMCs. Receptor source: a human donor in good health (CMV status not recorded). Some clones in this sample may be carry-over from other donors' samples.

The J gene is TRBJ2-1, the V gene TRBV6-2 or TRBV6-3, with D hard to call. V was pared by 0 bases and J by 10 bases, with 10 bases between. Germline CDR1 and CDR2: MNHEY and SVGEGT. The CDR3 extends over 13 amino acids. The CDR3 loop reads CASSYSTRREQFF. The CDR3, as DNA: TGTGCCAGCAGTTACTCGACTCGAAGGGAGCAGTTCTTC.

At least ten counts were recorded for this clonotype. The chain has TRBV12-3 or TRBV12-4 and TRBJ1-5, with unresolved D. CDR3 length equals 14 residues. V was cut by 5 bases and J by 6 bases, with 14 bases left in between. CDR3 in amino acids: CASSPSVVSQPQHF. The CDR3 DNA is TGTGCCAGCAGTCCCTCAGTAGTTAGTCAGCCCCAGCATTTT.

This clonotype has only a few counts. The chain is built from TRBV7-9 and TRBJ1-5; D remains unclear. CDR1 SEHNR and CDR2 FQNEAQ come from the germline V gene (reference sequence). This CDR3 contains 14 residues. Trimming pared 5 bases from V and 9 bases from J, leaving 17 bases between. In DNA, the CDR3 is TGTGCCAGCAGCCCTGGAGGCCCTCCGTGGCCCCAGCATTTT. The encoded protein is CASSPGGPPWPQHF.

This clonotype has more than one count but fewer than ten. The chain couples TRBV20-1 to TRBJ2-7, with 8 bases lining up with TRBD2. The CDR3 has 14 amino acids. V lost 6 bases and J lost 3; bases outside the gene matches: 10. Germline V gives CDR1 DFQATT, CDR2 SNEGSKA (reference sequence). CDR3 sequence: CSAMRGDSFYEQYF. Written as DNA, the CDR3 is TGCAGTGCCATGCGGGGGGATAGCTTCTACGAGCAGTACTTC.

V gene TRBV9 combines with J gene TRBJ2-3; 11 bases match TRBD2. Germline CDR1 SGDLS, CDR2 YYNGEE. The CDR3 sequence is 15 residues long. V shed 4 bases and J 7 bases; nucleotides not matched to a gene: 8. CDR3 sequence reads: CASSFIAGGPYTQYF. CDR3 in DNA: TGTGCCAGCAGCTTCATAGCGGGGGGGCCATATACGCAGTATTTT.

In this sample, this clonotype turned up a few times. The chain couples TRBV28 to TRBJ2-1; D is possibly TRBD1 or TRBD2 (6 bases each). Germline lookup yields CDR1 MDHEN and CDR2 SYDVKM. The CDR3 length is 15 residues. Trimming left V 3 bases short and J 2 bases short, with 11 bases between. The CDR3 loop reads CASSFRGPAYNEQFF. The CDR3 DNA follows: TGTGCCAGCAGTTTTCGGGGGCCAGCCTACAATGAGCAGTTCTTC.

V is TRBV20-1 and J is TRBJ2-1, with a possible D match to TRBD1 (6 bases). The ends were cut back, 6 bases at V and 5 bases at J, with 20 bases in the middle. Germline V gene sequence: CDR1 DFQATT, CDR2 SNEGSKA (reference sequence). This CDR3 spans 15 amino acids. The CDR3 region has the DNA TGCAGTGCCCCTTACCCCGGGACACCGAACAATGAGCAGTTCTTC. This encodes CSAPYPGTPNNEQFF.

This clonotype was counted a few times. The CDR3 is CASSLDGQGVNEQFF. CDR3 in DNA: TGCGCCAGCAGCTTGGATGGACAGGGGGTAAATGAGCAGTTCTTC. This sequence joins TRBV5-1 and TRBJ2-1; TRBD1 aligns across 10 bases. Germline-derived CDR1 and CDR2 are SGHRS and YFSETQ. The V gene end was trimmed by 0 bases and the J gene end by 7 bases; junction bases not matched to a gene: 4. The CDR3 contains 15 residues.

This clonotype was picked up one time. The rearrangement joins TRBV19 to TRBJ2-1; D uncertain. The V gene lost 5 bases and the J gene lost 4 bases, with 9 bases spanning the gap. Germline CDR1 and CDR2: LNHDA and SQIVND (reference sequence). The CDR3 sequence is 13 residues long. The DNA of the CDR3 is TGTGCCAGTAGTGTGACCGCTTACAATGAGCAGTTCTTC. Its protein product is CASSVTAYNEQFF. Full variable domain (outside the CDR3, taken from reference TRBV19 and TRBJ2-1): DGGITQSPKYLFRKEGQNVTLSCEQNLNHDAMYWYRQDPGQGLRLIYYSQIVNDFQKGDIAEGYSVSREKKESFPLTVTSAQKNPTAFYLCASSVTAYNEQFFGPGTRLTVL.

This clonotype was detected once. V is TRBV20-1 and J is TRBJ2-7; 8 bases align to TRBD2. The CDR3 runs 12 residues. The V segment lost 3 bases and the J segment 11 bases; nucleotides outside the gene matches: 9. Germline V lookup: CDR1 DFQATT, CDR2 SNEGSKA (reference sequence). Written as DNA, the CDR3 is TGCAGTGCTAGGACGGGGGGGCCGGACGAGTACTTC. Amino acid sequence: CSARTGGPDEYF.

The chain employs TRBV19 and TRBJ2-7; unclear D gene. The CDR3 contains 15 residues. V was shortened by 2 bases and J by 1 base, with 12 bases between the two germline ends. CDR1 and CDR2 from the germline V gene are LNHDA and SQIVND (reference sequence). The CDR3 is CASSINLAGSYEQYF. CDR3 in DNA: TGTGCCAGTAGTATAAATTTGGCAGGATCCTACGAGCAGTACTTC. The entire variable domain, with the rest obtained from reference TRBV19 and TRBJ2-7, is as follows: DGGITQSPKYLFRKEGQNVTLSCEQNLNHDAMYWYRQDPGQGLRLIYYSQIVNDFQKGDIAEGYSVSREKKESFPLTVTSAQKNPTAFYLCASSINLAGSYEQYFGPGTRLTVT.

This clonotype was seen more than once but under ten times. The chain joins TRBV28 to TRBJ1-1; D ambiguous. CDR3 size: 12 residues. V was shortened by 3 bases and J by 4 bases, with 6 bases between the two germline ends. CDR1 is MDHEN, CDR2 SYDVKM, per germline. CDR3 nucleotide sequence: TGTGCCAGCAGTTTCCCGGGCACTGAAGCTTTCTTT. Translation gives CASSFPGTEAFF.

The chain uses TRBV2 and TRBJ1-6; D is uncertain. Trimming left V 5 bases short and J 10 bases short, with 15 bases between. This CDR3 comprises 14 residues. From germline, CDR1 is SNHLY and CDR2 FYNNEI. The CDR3 bases are TGTGCCAGCAGTTTTGATGGGCTGGGGTCACCCCTCCACTTT. As protein: CASSFDGLGSPLHF. Drawing the rest from reference TRBV2 and TRBJ1-6, the complete variable domain is EPEVTQTPSHQVTQMGQEVILRCVPISNHLYFYWYRQILGQKVEFLVSFYNNEISEKSEIFDDQFSVERPDGSNFTLKIRSTKLEDSAMYFCASSFDGLGSPLHFGNGTRLTVT.

This clonotype was observed at least ten times. CDR3 region: CASGLTPHLAEKQETQYF. In nucleotides, the CDR3 is TGTGCTAGTGGTTTGACCCCCCATCTGGCAGAAAAGCAAGAGACCCAGTACTTC. This rearrangement joins TRBV12-5 to TRBJ2-5; D gene uncertain. Between the trimmed V and J ends, which lost 2 bases and 2 bases, there was a span of 21 bases. The CDR3 length is 18 residues. The germline V gene encodes CDR1 LGHNT and CDR2 FRNRAP.

The chain combines TRBV20-1 with TRBJ2-1, with 10 bases identical to TRBD2. The J segment lost 5 bases and the V segment lost 0 bases, leaving 1 base of the junction unmatched. The CDR3 totals 14 residues. Germline V gene sequence: CDR1 DFQATT, CDR2 SNEGSKA (reference sequence). CDR3 amino acids: CSARDLAGDNEQFF. CDR3 bases: TGCAGTGCTAGAGATCTAGCGGGGGACAATGAGCAGTTCTTC.

The chain joins TRBV14 to TRBJ2-7, with D possibly TRBD2 on 5 matching bases. The germline V gene has CDR1 SGHDN and CDR2 FVKESK. This CDR3 comprises 13 residues. Trimming took 5 bases from V and 3 from J, leaving 11 bases between them. The CDR3 DNA follows: TGTGCCAGCAGCACCACTAGTATCTACGAGCAGTACTTC. It yields the protein CASSTTSIYEQYF.

This clonotype was recorded many times. The genes are TRBV28 and TRBJ2-7, with D possibly matching TRBD1 (7 bases). The CDR3 runs 17 residues. Germline CDR1 is MDHEN and CDR2 is SYDVKM. The V gene lost 6 bases and the J gene lost 2 bases, with 23 bases spanning the gap. The CDR3 region has the DNA TGTGCCAGCAGGCGCCGCGGGGTCCGGACAGGAACCTACGAGCAGTACTTC. Its translation: CASRRRGVRTGTYEQYF.

The chain links TRBV4-1 to TRBJ2-4, with 10 bases aligning to TRBD2. The J segment lost 1 base and the V segment lost 0 bases, leaving 9 bases of the junction unmatched. Germline V gene data show CDR1 as MGHRA and CDR2 as YSYEKL. The CDR3 totals 19 residues. CDR3: CASSQELRVSGGAKNIQYF. The CDR3 nucleotides read TGCGCCAGCAGCCAAGAGCTGAGGGTTAGCGGGGGGGCCAAAAACATTCAGTACTTC.

The chain carries TRBV29-1 and TRBJ2-1; 8 bases are shared with TRBD2. Germline CDR1 reads SQVTM; CDR2 reads ANQGSEA. The CDR3 totals 12 residues. V lost 6 bases to trimming and J lost 8 bases; unmatched junction nucleotides: 6. This CDR3 is CSVADGGDEQFF. CDR3 in DNA: TGCAGCGTGGCGGACGGGGGGGATGAGCAGTTCTTC.